Below, 16 T cell receptor beta chains from the same sample are listed, as sequenced in a study of read filtering for tumor transcriptome and immune sequencing. From 300 to 450 ng of RNA, a library with molecular barcoded alpha/delta and beta/gamma adaptors was made. MiXCR was run by TCRdb on the reads, yielding one entry per CDR3 protein. The sample has tens of thousands of distinct CDR3 sequences, roughly an eighth seen once. Sequenced sample: a population of CD138-negative cells sorted from bone marrow. These receptors were collected from a donor at least 40 years old with multiple myeloma.

Many counts were recorded for this clonotype. The CDR3 region has the DNA TGCAGTGCGCATGTACTCGGTCCGGGTGAGACCCAGTACTTC. It translates to CSAHVLGPGETQYF. The V gene is TRBV20-1, the J gene TRBJ2-5, with D unresolved. V lost 6 bases, J lost 5 bases, and 19 bases lay in between. CDR3 length: 14 amino acids. Germline CDR1 is DFQATT and CDR2 is SNEGSKA (reference sequence).

The chain couples TRBV29-1 to TRBJ2-5, with TRBD2 as a possible D gene (6 bases). The CDR3 consists of 13 residues. Deletions cut 5 bases from V and 2 bases from J, with 12 bases between. Germline CDR1 SQVTM, CDR2 ANQGSEA. This chain's CDR3 is CSVTGTSQETQYF. CDR3 coding DNA: TGCAGCGTTACCGGGACTTCTCAAGAGACCCAGTACTTC.

This clonotype was recorded many times. The chain couples TRBV20-1 to TRBJ2-7, with 9 bases identical to TRBD1. The CDR3 length is 16 residues. J was trimmed by 5 bases and V by 5 bases; bases with no gene match: 16. Looked up from germline, CDR1 is DFQATT and CDR2 is SNEGSKA (reference sequence). DNA for the CDR3: TGCAGTGCTCTCGGGACAGGGACCTTAACCCTGAACGAGCAGTACTTC. Protein sequence: CSALGTGTLTLNEQYF.

In regard to this clonotype: A far larger clone lies a single base away; this is likely a read error. The rearrangement links TRBV11-3 to TRBJ2-7; D gene ambiguous. V lost 3 bases, J lost 3 bases, and 12 bases lay in between. Germline lookup yields CDR1 SGHNT and CDR2 YENEEA. CDR3 size: 14 residues. CDR3 protein: CASSFQTPGYEQYF. CDR3 bases: TGTGCCAGCAGCTTCCAGACGCCTGGCTACGAGCAGTACTTC.

This clonotype showed up many times. The gene calls are TRBV29-1 and TRBJ1-1; D may be TRBD1 (5 bases). The V and J ends lost 6 bases and 4 bases respectively, with 6 bases between them. CDR1 and CDR2 from the germline V gene are SQVTM and ANQGSEA. There are 10 residues in the CDR3. The CDR3 DNA reads as TGCAGCGTGGGGGGCACTGAAGCTTTCTTT. Translation gives CSVGGTEAFF.

The rearrangement links TRBV29-1 to TRBJ2-2; 7 bases map to TRBD2. Germline CDR1 is SQVTM and CDR2 is ANQGSEA. This CDR3 is built from 13 residues. V lost 6 bases, J lost 3 bases, and 4 bases stayed unmatched. The CDR3 loop reads CSVNRGDTGELFF. DNA of the CDR3: TGCAGCGTAAACCGGGGGGACACCGGGGAGCTGTTTTTT.

This clonotype was seen repeatedly, ten times or more. V usage is TRBV6-5 and J usage is TRBJ1-2; TRBD1 agrees at 8 bases. CDR3 length: 12 amino acids. Unmatched junction bases numbered 0, after V lost 6 bases and J lost 3 bases. Germline CDR1 is MNHEY and CDR2 is SVGAGI. The CDR3 reads CASRDRDYGYTF. CDR3 DNA: TGTGCCAGCAGGGACAGGGACTATGGCTACACCTTC.

This clonotype showed up many times. V usage is TRBV28 and J usage is TRBJ1-6; 11 bases are a match to TRBD1. There are 15 residues in the CDR3. The ends lost 6 bases at V and 10 bases at J; junction bases unmatched: 8. The germline V gene has CDR1 MDHEN and CDR2 SYDVKM. The CDR3: CASSYRTGGASPLHF. CDR3 nucleotide sequence: TGTGCCAGCAGCTACAGGACAGGGGGCGCGTCACCCCTCCACTTT.

This clonotype was observed at least ten times. This chain links TRBV5-1 with TRBJ1-6; perhaps TRBD1 as D (6 bases). Germline CDR1 is SGHRS and CDR2 is YFSETQ. V gave up 2 bases and J gave up 7 bases, with 10 bases separating them. The CDR3 is 14 residues long. DNA of the CDR3: TGCGCCAGCAGCTTATGGGGGCAGAATTCACCCCTCCACTTT. It specifies CASSLWGQNSPLHF.

There are many counts of this clonotype. The chain is built from TRBV2 and TRBJ2-1; D ambiguous. Germline lookup yields CDR1 SNHLY and CDR2 FYNNEI. Trimming removed 8 bases at V and 5 bases at J, with 7 bases between. The CDR3 runs to 11 residues. In nucleotides, the CDR3 is TGTGCCAGCGACGGTGACAATGAGCAGTTCTTC. Its protein is CASDGDNEQFF.

This clonotype was counted at least ten times. This chain links TRBV5-1 with TRBJ1-1; TRBD1 matches 8 bases. The V gene end was trimmed by 4 bases and the J gene end by 1 base; junction bases not matched to a gene: 6. The CDR3 totals 15 residues. Germline V CDR1 and CDR2: SGHRS, YFSETQ. The CDR3 loop reads CASSAQQGGNTEAFF. In DNA, the CDR3 is TGCGCCAGCAGCGCCCAACAGGGGGGGAACACTGAAGCTTTCTTT.

This clonotype showed up many times. The chain combines TRBV10-3 with TRBJ2-5; D is unresolved. CDR1 and CDR2 (germline): ENHRY, SYGVKD. The length of the CDR3 is 12 residues. Trimming removed 2 bases from V and 1 base from J, with 2 bases in between. The CDR3, as DNA: TGTGCCATCAGTGAGACCCAAGAGACCCAGTACTTC. Translating it yields CAISETQETQYF.

This clonotype was seen a handful of times. A read error may be the cause here, since a much bigger clone is one base away. The gene calls are TRBV27 and TRBJ1-5, with a weak D call TRBD1 (5 bases). The CDR3 extends over 13 amino acids. Germline values: CDR1 MNHEY, CDR2 SMNVEV (reference sequence). The V end was cut by 6 bases, the J end by 9 bases, with 15 bases between. The CDR3 protein is CASSNGGVRPQHF. Here the CDR3 DNA reads TGTGCCAGCAGCAATGGGGGGGTTCGGCCCCAGCATTTT.

With respect to this clonotype: It may be a read error: a sequence one base away is much more abundant. The genes are TRBV11-1 and TRBJ2-2; D may be TRBD2 (5 bases). Trimming took 10 bases from V and 7 from J, leaving 16 bases between them. The length of the CDR3 is 13 residues. The V gene's germline CDR1 is SGHAT and CDR2 FQDESV (reference sequence). The DNA of the CDR3 is TGTGCCACCAGTCCCGGACTTCACGGGGAGCTGTTTTTT. It encodes CATSPGLHGELFF. Full variable domain (outside the CDR3, taken from reference TRBV11-1 and TRBJ2-2): EAEVAQSPRYKITEKSQAVAFWCDPISGHATLYWYRQILGQGPELLVQFQDESVVDDSQLPKDRFSAERLKGVDSTLKIQPAELGDSAMYLCATSPGLHGELFFGEGSRLTVL.

Points on this clonotype: A read error may be the cause here, since a much bigger clone is one base away. The J gene is TRBJ1-5, the V gene TRBV11-2; 12 bases are a match to TRBD1. The CDR3 is 15 amino acids. Germline CDR1 and CDR2: SGHAT and FQNNGV. V lost 4 bases, J lost 5 bases, and 3 bases stayed unmatched. CDR3 in amino acids: CASSSGTGGDQPQHF. The CDR3 DNA reads as TGTGCCAGCAGCTCTGGGACAGGGGGCGATCAGCCCCAGCATTTT. The variable domain in full, with the rest retrieved from reference TRBV11-2 and TRBJ1-5, is EAGVAQSPRYKIIEKRQSVAFWCNPISGHATLYWYQQILGQGPKLLIQFQNNGVVDDSQLPKDRFSAERLKGVDSTLKIQPAKLEDSAVYLCASSSGTGGDQPQHFGDGTRLSIL.

This clonotype was observed many times. The chain is built from TRBV4-3 and TRBJ2-3; D gene ambiguous. The germline CDR1 and CDR2 sequences are LGHNA and YSLEER. V was pared by 4 bases and J by 3 bases, with 11 bases between. The CDR3 totals 14 residues. CDR3 sequence: CASSPTLPTDTQYF. Written as DNA, the CDR3 is TGCGCCAGCAGCCCTACTCTACCTACAGATACGCAGTATTTT.